A single sample gave rise to the 7 T cell receptor beta chains below, sequenced in a study of metastatic and nonmetastatic thyroid tumors. TCRdb re-clonotyped the PCR reads through MiXCR. The table includes approximately 60,000 clones, 25% to 30% detected once. No treatment of any kind had been given to any patient before thyroid surgery. The sample comprised blood. Receptors were obtained from a female donor with papillary thyroid cancer or a benign thyroid nodule (not recorded which). Some clones in this sample may be carry-over from other donors' samples.

The chain has TRBV11-1 and TRBJ2-3; TRBD2 agrees at 8 bases. CDR3 length: 17 residues. Germline CDR1 SGHAT, CDR2 FQDESV (reference sequence). The trim removed 4 bases at V and 0 bases at J, leaving 9 bases unmatched. The CDR3 nucleotides are TGTGCCAGCAGCTCTCAACCGGGACTAGAGAGCACAGATACGCAGTATTTT. It codes for CASSSQPGLESTDTQYF.

Comments on this clone: Other nucleotide sequences in the sample specify the same CDR3. The chain carries TRBV5-1 and TRBJ1-2; D is uncertain. V was shortened by 0 bases and J by 5 bases, with 14 bases between the two germline ends. The V gene's germline CDR1 is SGHRS and CDR2 YFSETQ. The CDR3 has 15 residues. CDR3 region: CASSLGGAGPYGYTF. Written as DNA, the CDR3 is TGCGCCAGCAGCTTGGGGGGTGCAGGACCTTATGGCTACACCTTC.

The V gene is TRBV6-1, the J gene TRBJ2-3, with D hard to call. The CDR3 covers 9 residues. Germline CDR1 and CDR2: MNHNS and SASEGT. V was trimmed by 10 bases and J by 6 bases, leaving 5 bases between them. The CDR3, as DNA: TGTGCCACTGGGGATACGCAGTATTTT. As protein: CATGDTQYF.

This clone has more than one count but fewer than ten. J is TRBJ2-1 and V is TRBV6-1, with TRBD2 matching 12 bases. Germline CDR1 reads MNHNS; CDR2 reads SASEGT. The J segment lost 8 bases and the V segment lost 6 bases, leaving 8 bases of the junction unmatched. The CDR3 is made up of 15 amino acids. This CDR3 reads CASSRSTSGSDEQFF. CDR3 bases: TGTGCCAGCAGCCGGTCGACTAGCGGGAGTGATGAGCAGTTCTTC.

The chain has TRBV6-1 and TRBJ2-1; no clear D. V gave up 6 bases and J gave up 0 bases, with 12 bases separating them. The germline V gene encodes CDR1 MNHNS and CDR2 SASEGT. The CDR3 runs to 15 residues. This CDR3 reads CASSLTTISYNEQFF. CDR3 bases: TGTGCCAGCAGCCTAACTACAATCTCCTACAATGAGCAGTTCTTC.

This clone was detected only a few times. V gene TRBV10-3 combines with J gene TRBJ1-1; the D gene is possibly TRBD1 (5 bases). This CDR3 has 14 amino acids. V was clipped by 6 bases and J by 6 bases, with 17 bases between them. Germline CDR1 reads ENHRY; CDR2 reads SYGVKD. Written as DNA, the CDR3 is TGTGCCATCAGGCTTCAATTGGGGCCGGCTGAAGCTTTCTTT. It yields the protein CAIRLQLGPAEAFF.

This clone came up a few times. The V call is TRBV6-1, the J call TRBJ2-3, with a possible D match to TRBD1 (5 bases). The CDR3 is made up of 14 amino acids. The ends were cut back, 4 bases at V and 5 bases at J, with 13 bases in the middle. Germline V gene data show CDR1 as MNHNS and CDR2 as SASEGT. CDR3 nucleotides: TGTGCCAGCAGTGGGGGTGGGGCCGAAGATACGCAGTATTTT. It translates to CASSGGGAEDTQYF.